This T cell receptor (beta chain) was sequenced during a study of sequential checkpoint blockade in melanoma. The sample's treatment: randomized to nivolumab then ipilimumab (arm A) or the reverse (arm B). TCRdb's table, derived via immunoSEQ multiplex PCR, lists solely in-frame clones and lacks some. The profile shows 31,000 or so clones, 65% to 90% of them singletons. This specimen was CD8+ T cells sorted from blood (inferred from file names), taken from a patient given nivolumab and ipilimumab in sequence. The sequence derives from a human donor with melanoma.

The CDR3 DNA follows: TGTGCCAGCAGCTTATTAGACACTGAAGCTTTCTTT. It encodes CASSLLDTEAFF. This chain links TRBV13 with TRBJ1-1; D remains ambiguous. Trimming shortened V by 2 bases and J by 3 bases, and 4 bases separated the two germline ends. Germline CDR1 reads PRHDT; CDR2 reads FYEKMQ (reference sequence). The CDR3 totals 12 residues.